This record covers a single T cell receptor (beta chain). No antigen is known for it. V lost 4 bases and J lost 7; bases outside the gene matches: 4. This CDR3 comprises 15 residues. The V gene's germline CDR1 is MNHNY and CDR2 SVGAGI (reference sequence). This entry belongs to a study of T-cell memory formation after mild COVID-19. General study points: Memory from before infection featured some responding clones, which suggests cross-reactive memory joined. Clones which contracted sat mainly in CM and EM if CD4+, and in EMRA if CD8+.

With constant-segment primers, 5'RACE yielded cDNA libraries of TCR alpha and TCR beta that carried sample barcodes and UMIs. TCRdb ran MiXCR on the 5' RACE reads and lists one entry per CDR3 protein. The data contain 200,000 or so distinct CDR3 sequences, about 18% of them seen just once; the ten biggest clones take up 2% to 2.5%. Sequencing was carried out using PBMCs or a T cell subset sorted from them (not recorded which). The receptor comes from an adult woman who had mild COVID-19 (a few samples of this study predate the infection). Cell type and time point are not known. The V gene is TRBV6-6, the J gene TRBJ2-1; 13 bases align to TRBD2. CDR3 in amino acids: CASSSRLAGGNEQFF. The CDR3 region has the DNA TGTGCCAGCAGTTCAAGACTAGCGGGAGGAAATGAGCAGTTCTTC.